The 14 T cell receptor beta chains reported below all come from one sample, sequenced in a study of OX40 agonist ivuxolimab in advanced cancers. Here immunoSEQ multiplex PCR was the method, and the copy in TCRdb shows in-frame clones only, minus some. The sample has approximately 86,000 clones, roughly 91% seen once. This specimen was CD4+ or CD8+ T cells sorted from blood, taken in a trial of the OX40 agonist ivuxolimab. Receptors originate from an adult with an advanced solid tumor such as melanoma, head and neck, liver or kidney cancer.

This clone came up a few times. V is TRBV7-9 and J is TRBJ2-7; D is unresolved. CDR3 length: 15 amino acids. Trimming shortened V by 2 bases and J by 5 bases, and 16 bases separated the two germline ends. Germline V lookup: CDR1 SEHNR, CDR2 FQNEAQ (reference sequence). CDR3 residues: CASSLRSAIENEQYF. The CDR3 DNA reads as TGTGCCAGCAGCTTACGGTCGGCCATTGAGAACGAGCAGTACTTC.

The rearrangement links TRBV9 to TRBJ2-1; 7 bases fit TRBD2. Trimming cost V 0 bases and J 5 bases; bases outside gene matches: 5. The CDR3 consists of 15 residues. Germline lookup yields CDR1 SGDLS and CDR2 YYNGEE. The CDR3 coding sequence is TGTGCCAGCAGCGTAGCGGCGGGACTAAACAATGAGCAGTTCTTC. It translates to CASSVAAGLNNEQFF.

The genes are TRBV7-6 and TRBJ2-3; D is undetermined. With 1 base removed from V and 3 bases from J, the gap between germline ends came to 11 bases. Germline CDR1 is SGHVS and CDR2 is FNYEAQ. This CDR3 spans 15 amino acids. Here the CDR3 DNA reads TGTGCCAGCAGCTTAGAAGGAAAAGGAACAGATACGCAGTATTTT. This gives the protein CASSLEGKGTDTQYF.

The rearrangement links TRBV4-1 to TRBJ2-4, with D perhaps being TRBD1 or TRBD2 (5 bases each). Germline V lookup: CDR1 MGHRA, CDR2 YSYEKL. V was pared by 0 bases and J by 2 bases, with 8 bases between. The CDR3 extends over 15 amino acids. The CDR3 DNA follows: TGCGCCAGCAGCCAAGATCAGGGACCCAAAAACATTCAGTACTTC. Translating gives CASSQDQGPKNIQYF.

V and J are TRBV5-6 and TRBJ2-3; D possibly corresponds to TRBD2 (5 bases). CDR1 and CDR2 from the germline V gene are SGHDT and YYEEEE. CDR3 length: 14 amino acids. With 1 base removed from V and 7 bases from J, the gap between germline ends came to 13 bases. DNA for the CDR3: TGTGCCAGCAGCTTGCCCGGGCGGGCGAATACGCAGTATTTT. Its translation is CASSLPGRANTQYF.

V usage is TRBV27 and J usage is TRBJ2-7; 8 bases map to TRBD1. Trimming took 6 bases from V and 2 from J; bases not matched to a gene: 9. The germline CDR1 and CDR2 sequences are MNHEY and SMNVEV (reference sequence). CDR3 length: 15 amino acids. The CDR3 is CASRKDRALPYEQYF. For the CDR3, the DNA is TGTGCCAGCAGAAAGGACAGGGCCTTACCCTACGAGCAGTACTTC.

The chain couples TRBV5-1 to TRBJ2-5; the match to TRBD2 covers 13 bases. This CDR3 region has 15 residues. The trim removed 4 bases at V and 10 bases at J, leaving 10 bases unmatched. The V gene's germline CDR1 is SGHRS and CDR2 YFSETQ. The CDR3 coding sequence is TGCGCCAGCAGCACGACTAGCGGGAGGTACCCCGACCAGTACTTC. It specifies CASSTTSGRYPDQYF.

The chain employs TRBV28 and TRBJ2-7; tentatively, D is TRBD1 (6 bases). CDR3 size: 15 residues. The germline gives CDR1 MDHEN, CDR2 SYDVKM. V shed 6 bases and J shed 3 bases, with 18 bases lying between them. CDR3 bases: TGTGCCAGCAGCTTCACCACTACAGGGAACTACGAGCAGTACTTC. Its protein product is CASSFTTTGNYEQYF.

In its sample, this clone was seen once. The rearrangement uses TRBV6-5 and TRBJ2-3; D uncertain. Germline CDR1 and CDR2: MNHEY and SVGAGI. Trimming removed 2 bases at V and 0 bases at J, with 12 bases between. The CDR3 extends over 16 amino acids. The CDR3 sequence: CASSYNGLSSTDTQYF. CDR3 coding DNA: TGTGCCAGCAGTTACAACGGCCTCTCTAGCACAGATACGCAGTATTTT.

The chain has TRBV5-1 and TRBJ1-5, with 7 bases fitting TRBD1. V dropped 4 bases and J dropped 1; count of bases not matched to a gene: 8. The germline CDR1 and CDR2 sequences are SGHRS and YFSETQ. This CDR3 is built from 16 residues. The CDR3 DNA sequence: TGCGCCAGCAGCCCCGAACCGACAGGGAGCAATCAGCCCCAGCATTTT. Translation: CASSPEPTGSNQPQHF.

The rearrangement links TRBV5-1 to TRBJ2-2; 8 bases align to TRBD1. This CDR3 region has 14 residues. The germline CDR1 and CDR2 sequences are SGHRS and YFSETQ. V was pared by 3 bases and J by 6 bases, with 4 bases of the junction left unmatched. CDR3 DNA: TGCGCCAGCAGCTGGAAGGACAGGGCCGGGGAGCTGTTTTTT. This sequence encodes CASSWKDRAGELFF.

The chain has TRBV11-2 and TRBJ2-7; D remains ambiguous. The ends were cut back, 1 base at V and 0 bases at J, with 13 bases in the middle. The CDR3 is 16 residues long. Germline V gives CDR1 SGHAT, CDR2 FQNNGV. The CDR3 DNA reads as TGTGCCAGCAGCTTAGGAGTTGGGCCGAGCTCCTACGAGCAGTACTTC. It codes for CASSLGVGPSSYEQYF.

This chain uses TRBV29-1 with TRBJ2-3, with D perhaps TRBD1 (5 bases). Deletions cut 4 bases from V and 4 bases from J, with 15 bases between. Looked up from germline, CDR1 is SQVTM and CDR2 is ANQGSEA. This CDR3 spans 14 amino acids. Here the CDR3 reads CSVGVGRVPDTQYF. CDR3 nucleotide sequence: TGCAGCGTTGGGGTGGGCAGGGTACCAGATACGCAGTATTTT.

The chain uses TRBV5-8 and TRBJ1-5; TRBD1 matches at 11 bases. From germline, CDR1 is SGHTS and CDR2 YDEGEE. This CDR3 contains 15 residues. The V and J ends lost 3 bases and 6 bases, in that order; junction bases with no gene match: 5. The CDR3 DNA sequence: TGTGCCAGCAGCTCCTCGGACAGGGGGCCTCAGCCCCAGCATTTT. This sequence encodes CASSSSDRGPQPQHF.